This T cell receptor (beta chain) comes out of a study of CD8 T cells in ankylosing spondylitis. Overall study findings and caveats: Typical of ankylosing spondylitis blood, it appeared, was a TCR beta motif of under 10 highly homologous variants. From matched ankylosing spondylitis synovial fluid, disease-linked clones were reportedly recovered at significantly enriched levels.

The V and J ends lost 4 bases and 2 bases respectively, with 9 bases between them. This CDR3 is 15 amino acids long. Germline V gene data show CDR1 as MNHEY and CDR2 as SVGAGI. Scientists made TCR beta libraries using quantitative 5'-RACE with molecular barcodes. TCRdb called the 5' RACE reads again in MiXCR, with one record for every CDR3 protein. Here the sample spans more than 300,000 distinct CDR3 sequences, under 8.5% being singletons. This clonotype was observed a few times. Its target is unknown. J is TRBJ2-6 and V is TRBV6-5; D call uncertain. The sequence came from a male donor with ankylosing spondylitis. Specimen: blood, either unsorted or a sorted T cell fraction (not recorded which). CDR3 nucleotide sequence: TGTGCCAGCAGTTCTGGACGTGCTGGGGCCAACGTCCTGACTTTC. Translating gives CASSSGRAGANVLTF.